A selection of T cell receptor beta chains follows, all from one sample in a study of spatial heterogeneity in lung cancer. Via MiXCR, TCRdb re-called the 5' RACE reads, giving one row per CDR3 protein. This table has tens of thousands of distinct CDR3 sequences, roughly an eighth appearing once. The sample consisted of PBMCs, taken at surgery. The receptors stem from a male donor with early-stage non-small cell lung cancer. CDR3s include the opening cysteine and the closing phenylalanine or tryptophan. A D gene is named only where the DNA matches it firmly. For some rows the clone size is stated as once, few or many, or as a class when expanded; others skip it.

J gene: TRBJ2-3
V gene: TRBV7-9
D gene: -
clone size: -
CDR3 protein: CASSHDFTDTQYF
CDR3 DNA: TGTGCCAGCAGCCACGACTTCACAGATACGCAGTATTTT

J gene: TRBJ2-7
V gene: TRBV4-1
D gene: TRBD2
clone size: many
CDR3 protein: CASSHPEASGSYEQYF
CDR3 DNA: TGCGCCAGCAGCCATCCCGAGGCCAGCGGGAGCTACGAGCAGTACTTC

J gene: TRBJ1-2
V gene: TRBV24-1
D gene: TRBD1
clone size: few
CDR3 protein: CATGLQGGGYTF
CDR3 DNA: TGTGCCACCGGTTTACAGGGGGGTGGCTACACCTTC

J gene: TRBJ2-7
V gene: TRBV29-1
D gene: -
clone size: -
CDR3 protein: CSVVTRERYEQYF
CDR3 DNA: TGCAGCGTTGTAACGCGGGAACGTTACGAGCAGTACTTC

J gene: TRBJ2-3
V gene: TRBV25-1
D gene: -
clone size: few
CDR3 protein: CASSESDTQYF
CDR3 DNA: TGTGCCAGCAGTGAATCAGATACGCAGTATTTT

J gene: TRBJ1-1
V gene: TRBV29-1
D gene: -
clone size: few
CDR3 protein: CSVAGIVNTEAFF
CDR3 DNA: TGCAGCGTTGCCGGGATCGTGAACACTGAAGCTTTCTTT

J gene: TRBJ2-1
V gene: TRBV23-1
D gene: -
clone size: -
CDR3 protein: CASSHPIRGRGSSYNEQFF
CDR3 DNA: TGCGCCAGCAGTCATCCCATCCGGGGTAGGGGTAGCTCCTACAATGAGCAGTTCTTC

J gene: TRBJ2-1
V gene: TRBV29-1
D gene: -
clone size: many
CDR3 protein: CSVGRGPGNEQFF
CDR3 DNA: TGCAGCGTGGGCCGGGGGCCCGGCAATGAGCAGTTCTTC

J gene: TRBJ2-3
V gene: TRBV20-1
D gene: -
clone size: few
CDR3 protein: CSARHPLGPDTQYF
CDR3 DNA: TGCAGTGCTCGCCACCCTCTTGGTCCAGATACGCAGTATTTT

J gene: TRBJ1-4
V gene: TRBV27
D gene: TRBD1
clone size: -
CDR3 protein: CASSPDRGREKLFF
CDR3 DNA: TGTGCCAGCAGCCCTGACAGGGGGCGAGAAAAACTGTTTTTT

J gene: TRBJ2-3
V gene: TRBV7-2
D gene: -
clone size: many
CDR3 protein: CASSFGQAQYF
CDR3 DNA: TGTGCCAGCAGCTTTGGTCAGGCGCAGTATTTT

J gene: TRBJ2-5
V gene: TRBV11-2
D gene: -
clone size: -
CDR3 protein: CASSLGPQGKTQYF
CDR3 DNA: TGTGCCAGCAGCTTGGGACCACAAGGCAAGACCCAGTACTTC

J gene: TRBJ2-2
V gene: TRBV5-4
D gene: -
clone size: -
CDR3 protein: CASSLERGAGTGVLFF
CDR3 DNA: TGTGCCAGCAGCTTGGAAAGGGGGGCCGGCACCGGGGTGCTGTTTTTT

J gene: TRBJ1-3
V gene: TRBV12-3/TRBV12-4
D gene: -
clone size: few
CDR3 protein: CASSDDTRTGSSGNTIYF
CDR3 DNA: TGTGCCAGCAGCGACGACACAAGAACAGGGAGCTCTGGAAACACCATATATTTT

J gene: TRBJ2-1
V gene: TRBV24-1
D gene: -
clone size: few
CDR3 protein: CATSDSVSYNEQFF
CDR3 DNA: TGTGCCACCAGTGATTCAGTCTCTTACAATGAGCAGTTCTTC

J gene: TRBJ1-5
V gene: TRBV3-1
D gene: -
clone size: many
CDR3 protein: CASSQIPDQPQHF
CDR3 DNA: TGTGCCAGCAGCCAAATCCCGGATCAGCCCCAGCATTTT

J gene: TRBJ2-7
V gene: TRBV4-1
D gene: -
clone size: few
CDR3 protein: CASSQERRASYEQYF
CDR3 DNA: TGCGCCAGCAGCCAAGAAAGGCGGGCCTCCTACGAGCAGTACTTC

J gene: TRBJ2-5
V gene: TRBV7-9
D gene: -
clone size: many
CDR3 protein: CASSSRALQETQYF
CDR3 DNA: TGTGCCAGCAGCTCCCGGGCGCTCCAAGAGACCCAGTACTTC

J gene: TRBJ2-7
V gene: TRBV5-1
D gene: TRBD1
clone size: once
CDR3 protein: CASSVTGQGAYEQYF
CDR3 DNA: TGCGCCAGCAGCGTCACCGGACAGGGTGCCTACGAGCAGTACTTC

J gene: TRBJ1-1
V gene: TRBV4-1
D gene: TRBD1
clone size: many
CDR3 protein: CASSQDPGQGTEAFF
CDR3 DNA: TGCGCCAGCAGCCAAGACCCGGGACAGGGCACTGAAGCTTTCTTT

J gene: TRBJ1-1
V gene: TRBV11-1
D gene: -
clone size: few
CDR3 protein: CASSRFGGSTEAFF
CDR3 DNA: TGTGCCAGCAGCCGTTTCGGGGGCAGCACTGAAGCTTTCTTT

J gene: TRBJ2-3
V gene: TRBV7-3
D gene: -
clone size: few
CDR3 protein: CASSFERLAVDTQYF
CDR3 DNA: TGTGCCAGCAGCTTTGAAAGGCTAGCAGTCGATACGCAGTATTTT

J gene: TRBJ2-5
V gene: TRBV30
D gene: -
clone size: few
CDR3 protein: CAWSGGVKQTQYF
CDR3 DNA: TGTGCCTGGAGTGGGGGGGTTAAGCAGACCCAGTACTTC

J gene: TRBJ1-1
V gene: TRBV29-1
D gene: TRBD1
clone size: few
CDR3 protein: CSVMDRDGSEAFF
CDR3 DNA: TGCAGCGTCATGGACAGGGATGGGTCTGAAGCTTTCTTT

J gene: TRBJ2-1
V gene: TRBV15
D gene: TRBD2
clone size: -
CDR3 protein: CATSTTSGRWDEQFF
CDR3 DNA: TGTGCCACCAGCACCACTAGCGGGAGATGGGATGAGCAGTTCTTC

J gene: TRBJ1-5
V gene: TRBV29-1
D gene: -
clone size: once
CDR3 protein: CSVEQSGAQHF
CDR3 DNA: TGCAGCGTTGAACAGTCCGGGGCCCAGCATTTT

J gene: TRBJ1-2
V gene: TRBV7-2
D gene: -
clone size: many
CDR3 protein: CASSRQVPNYGYTF
CDR3 DNA: TGTGCCAGCAGTCGACAGGTCCCTAACTATGGCTACACCTTC

J gene: TRBJ2-1
V gene: TRBV30
D gene: TRBD1
clone size: many
CDR3 protein: CAWSRDRGEDEQFF
CDR3 DNA: TGTGCCTGGAGTCGGGACAGGGGGGAGGATGAGCAGTTCTTC

J gene: TRBJ1-1
V gene: TRBV29-1
D gene: -
clone size: -
CDR3 protein: CSVAYTNTEAFF
CDR3 DNA: TGCAGCGTTGCCTACACAAACACTGAAGCTTTCTTT

J gene: TRBJ1-5
V gene: TRBV30
D gene: -
clone size: -
CDR3 protein: CAWSVQGRGLQPQHF
CDR3 DNA: TGTGCCTGGAGTGTACAGGGAAGGGGTCTTCAGCCCCAGCATTTT

J gene: TRBJ2-1
V gene: TRBV12-5
D gene: TRBD1
clone size: few
CDR3 protein: CASGSRDRGSTRLYNEQFF
CDR3 DNA: TGTGCTAGTGGTTCCCGGGACAGGGGCTCTACACGGCTCTACAATGAGCAGTTCTTC

J gene: TRBJ2-3
V gene: TRBV5-5
D gene: -
clone size: -
CDR3 protein: CASSLIGTSTDTQYF
CDR3 DNA: TGTGCCAGCAGTCTTATCGGGACGAGCACAGATACGCAGTATTTT

J gene: TRBJ1-5
V gene: TRBV25-1
D gene: -
clone size: -
CDR3 protein: CASSDGRQPQHF
CDR3 DNA: TGTGCCAGCAGTGACGGGCGGCAGCCCCAGCATTTT

J gene: TRBJ1-1
V gene: TRBV2
D gene: -
clone size: many
CDR3 protein: CASSETENTEAFF
CDR3 DNA: TGTGCCAGCAGTGAGACAGAGAACACTGAAGCTTTCTTT

J gene: TRBJ1-4
V gene: TRBV5-1
D gene: TRBD1
clone size: -
CDR3 protein: CASSPGQGDEKLFF
CDR3 DNA: TGCGCCAGCAGCCCGGGACAGGGGGATGAAAAACTGTTTTTT

J gene: TRBJ1-1
V gene: TRBV30
D gene: -
clone size: -
CDR3 protein: CAWSLRWDTEAFF
CDR3 DNA: TGTGCCTGGAGTCTCAGATGGGACACTGAAGCTTTCTTT

J gene: TRBJ2-7
V gene: TRBV29-1
D gene: TRBD2
clone size: few
CDR3 protein: CSISGTSGRTSHEQYF
CDR3 DNA: TGCAGCATCTCCGGGACTAGCGGGAGAACTTCCCACGAGCAGTACTTC

J gene: TRBJ2-3
V gene: TRBV10-3
D gene: -
clone size: few
CDR3 protein: CAIRAGGDTDTQYF
CDR3 DNA: TGTGCCATCAGGGCGGGCGGGGACACAGATACGCAGTATTTT

J gene: TRBJ1-5
V gene: TRBV7-2
D gene: -
clone size: few
CDR3 protein: CASSFGMDQPQHF
CDR3 DNA: TGTGCCAGCAGCTTCGGTATGGATCAGCCCCAGCATTTT

J gene: TRBJ2-7
V gene: TRBV3-1
D gene: -
clone size: few
CDR3 protein: CASSQRFEQYF
CDR3 DNA: TGTGCCAGCAGCCAGAGATTCGAGCAGTACTTC

J gene: TRBJ2-7
V gene: TRBV20-1
D gene: TRBD1
clone size: -
CDR3 protein: CSATTGVGYEQYF
CDR3 DNA: TGCAGTGCTACTACAGGGGTGGGCTACGAGCAGTACTTC

J gene: TRBJ1-5
V gene: TRBV19
D gene: -
clone size: -
CDR3 protein: CASRKDTENQPQHF
CDR3 DNA: TGTGCCAGTAGAAAGGACACGGAAAATCAGCCCCAGCATTTT

J gene: TRBJ2-7
V gene: TRBV7-9
D gene: -
clone size: many
CDR3 protein: CASSPSGPTSYEQYF
CDR3 DNA: TGTGCCAGCAGCCCAAGTGGTCCTACCTCCTACGAGCAGTACTTC

J gene: TRBJ2-7
V gene: TRBV19
D gene: TRBD1
clone size: few
CDR3 protein: CASSIAGQGRGEQYF
CDR3 DNA: TGTGCCAGTAGTATCGCCGGACAGGGGCGCGGAGAGCAGTACTTC

J gene: TRBJ2-5
V gene: TRBV3-1
D gene: -
clone size: once
CDR3 protein: CASSQGSSQETQYF
CDR3 DNA: TGTGCCAGCAGCCAAGGAAGCAGCCAAGAGACCCAGTACTTC

J gene: TRBJ2-1
V gene: TRBV7-2
D gene: -
clone size: -
CDR3 protein: CASSFLRDEQFF
CDR3 DNA: TGTGCCAGCAGCTTCCTAAGGGATGAGCAGTTCTTC

J gene: TRBJ2-7
V gene: TRBV6-6
D gene: -
clone size: few
CDR3 protein: CASSRAASYEQYF
CDR3 DNA: TGTGCCAGCAGTCGGGCCGCCTCCTACGAGCAGTACTTC

J gene: TRBJ2-1
V gene: TRBV20-1
D gene: TRBD2
clone size: few
CDR3 protein: CSAPLAGGPGYNEQFF
CDR3 DNA: TGCAGTGCTCCACTAGCGGGGGGGCCTGGCTACAATGAGCAGTTCTTC